Detailed here is one T cell receptor beta chain. Antigen unknown. Per donor, one heparinised blood draw averaged approximately 120 mL. This entry is derived from a study of beta chain features in type 1 diabetes. Study conclusions and caveats: Shortening of TCRB CDR3s, moderate but significant, appeared in all four CD4+ subsets of Type 1 diabetes patients.

The V and J ends lost 6 bases and 0 bases, in that order; junction bases with no gene match: 7. Germline V gene lookup returns CDR1 LNHDA and CDR2 SQIVND (reference sequence). CDR3 length: 16 residues. All of the isolated RNA was reverse transcribed, so expressed TCRB transcripts were sequenced. An average approximately 3.7 million reads came from naive, central memory and regulatory T cell samples. Data came from immunoSEQ multiplex PCR; TCRdb stores just in-frame clones and leaves some out. The repertoire consists of 200,000 to 300,000 clones, with approximately 15% occurring once and the leading ten covering just under 0.02%.

This chain connects TRBV19 to TRBJ2-7, with 11 bases that match TRBD2. What was sequenced was naive CD4+ T cells from blood. This sequence was found in a man under 40 with type 1 diabetes. The CDR3 DNA reads TGTGCCAGTAGGGCGAGACTAGCGGGGAGCTCCTACGAGCAGTACTTC. Amino acids: CASRARLAGSSYEQYF.